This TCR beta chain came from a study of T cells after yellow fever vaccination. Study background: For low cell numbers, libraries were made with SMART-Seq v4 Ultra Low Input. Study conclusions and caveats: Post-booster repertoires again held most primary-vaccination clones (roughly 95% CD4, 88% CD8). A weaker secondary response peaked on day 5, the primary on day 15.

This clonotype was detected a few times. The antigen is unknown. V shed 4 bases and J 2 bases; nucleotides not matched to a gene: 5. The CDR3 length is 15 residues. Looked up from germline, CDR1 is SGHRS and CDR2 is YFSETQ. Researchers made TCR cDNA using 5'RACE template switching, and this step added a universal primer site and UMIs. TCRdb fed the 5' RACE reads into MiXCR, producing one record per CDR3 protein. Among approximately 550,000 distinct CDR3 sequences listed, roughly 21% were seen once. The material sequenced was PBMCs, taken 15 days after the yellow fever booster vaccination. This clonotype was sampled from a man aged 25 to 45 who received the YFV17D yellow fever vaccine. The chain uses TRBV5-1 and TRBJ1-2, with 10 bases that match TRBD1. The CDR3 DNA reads TGCGCCAGCAGCGCCGGACAGGGGGGAAACTATGGCTACACCTTC. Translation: CASSAGQGGNYGYTF.